A selection of T cell receptor beta chains follows, all from one sample in a study of OX40 agonist ivuxolimab in advanced cancers. Method: immunoSEQ multiplex PCR; TCRdb's copy keeps in-frame clones and lacks some. The table records around 49,000 clones, about 79% of them present only once. Sequencing was performed on CD4+ or CD8+ T cells sorted from blood, taken in a trial of the OX40 agonist ivuxolimab. All receptors come from an adult with an advanced solid tumor such as melanoma, head and neck, liver or kidney cancer. The CDR3 runs from the conserved cysteine through the conserved F or W. D genes are given only for firm matches. Not all rows give a size; the values are once, few, many and, for expanded clones, a class.

V: TRBV20-1; D: .; J: TRBJ1-1; size: few; CDR3: CSARDRPEAFF; DNA: TGCAGTGCTAGAGATCGGCCTGAAGCTTTCTTT
V: TRBV6-1; D: TRBD1; J: TRBJ1-2; size: few; CDR3: CASSGQGVGYGYTF; DNA: TGTGCCAGCAGTGGCCAGGGGGTCGGCTATGGCTACACCTTC
V: TRBV11-2; D: TRBD2; J: TRBJ2-7; size: .; CDR3: CASSLDGTSGIKYEQYF; DNA: TGTGCCAGCAGCTTAGATGGGACTAGCGGGATAAAGTACGAGCAGTACTTC
V: TRBV4-1; D: .; J: TRBJ2-5; size: .; CDR3: CASSQEPRVETQYF; DNA: TGCGCCAGCAGCCAAGAGCCTAGGGTAGAGACCCAGTACTTC
V: TRBV5-1; D: .; J: TRBJ1-1; size: .; CDR3: CASNPGQGLNTEAFF; DNA: TGCGCCAGCAATCCGGGACAAGGGTTGAACACTGAAGCTTTCTTT
V: TRBV9; D: TRBD1; J: TRBJ1-1; size: .; CDR3: CASSKQPGQGAAEAFF; DNA: TGTGCCAGCAGCAAACAACCGGGACAGGGGGCTGCTGAAGCTTTCTTT
V: TRBV5-6; D: TRBD1; J: TRBJ2-4; size: few; CDR3: CASSVQGGTKNIQYF; DNA: TGTGCCAGCAGCGTACAGGGGGGTACCAAAAACATTCAGTACTTC
V: TRBV5-1; D: TRBD2; J: TRBJ2-7; size: many; CDR3: CASSLSIQSSGATYEQYF; DNA: TGCGCCAGCAGCTTGTCGATTCAATCTAGCGGGGCGACCTACGAGCAGTACTTC
V: TRBV6-1; D: .; J: TRBJ1-5; size: .; CDR3: CASSESRGNQPQHF; DNA: TGTGCCAGCAGTGAAAGTAGGGGGAATCAGCCCCAGCATTTT
V: TRBV7-2; D: .; J: TRBJ2-1; size: .; CDR3: CASSLQIGNEQFF; DNA: TGTGCCAGCAGCTTACAGATAGGGAATGAGCAGTTCTTC
V: TRBV10-3; D: .; J: TRBJ2-3; size: .; CDR3: CAISGPPGQTPDTQYF; DNA: TGTGCCATCAGTGGGCCTCCGGGCCAAACGCCAGATACGCAGTATTTT
V: TRBV5-1; D: .; J: TRBJ2-2; size: .; CDR3: CASSPVAGSGRGSGELFF; DNA: TGCGCCAGCAGCCCCGTGGCAGGGTCGGGTCGAGGTTCAGGGGAGCTGTTTTTT
V: TRBV27; D: .; J: TRBJ1-1; size: .; CDR3: CASSLFQDTEAFF; DNA: TGTGCCAGCAGTTTATTCCAAGACACTGAAGCTTTCTTT
V: TRBV29-1; D: .; J: TRBJ1-3; size: once; CDR3: CSVEVLGSGNTIYF; DNA: TGCAGCGTTGAAGTACTAGGGTCTGGAAACACCATATATTTT
V: TRBV18; D: TRBD1; J: TRBJ1-1; size: .; CDR3: CASSPATGSTEAFF; DNA: TGTGCCAGCTCACCGGCGACAGGGAGCACTGAAGCTTTCTTT
V: TRBV5-1; D: TRBD1; J: TRBJ2-5; size: .; CDR3: CASSLTGGVRETQYF; DNA: TGCGCCAGCAGCTTGACAGGGGGAGTTCGAGAGACCCAGTACTTC
V: TRBV29-1; D: .; J: TRBJ1-3; size: .; CDR3: CSVDGNDSGNTIYF; DNA: TGCAGCGTTGACGGGAATGACTCTGGAAACACCATATATTTT
V: TRBV4-1; D: .; J: TRBJ1-2; size: .; CDR3: CASSAPRIANYGYTF; DNA: TGCGCCAGCAGCGCCCCCAGGATAGCTAACTATGGCTACACCTTC
V: TRBV6-5; D: .; J: TRBJ2-1; size: .; CDR3: CASRRARTYNEQFF; DNA: TGTGCCAGCAGGAGGGCCAGGACCTACAATGAGCAGTTCTTC
V: TRBV19; D: .; J: TRBJ1-5; size: .; CDR3: CASKWPGPQPQHF; DNA: TGTGCCAGTAAATGGCCAGGACCTCAGCCCCAGCATTTT
V: TRBV5-8; D: .; J: TRBJ1-2; size: .; CDR3: CASSLYEVYGYTF; DNA: TGTGCCAGCAGCTTGTATGAAGTCTATGGCTACACCTTC
V: TRBV7-9; D: .; J: TRBJ2-4; size: .; CDR3: CASKTNSGADIQYF; DNA: TGTGCCAGCAAAACAAACAGCGGAGCTGACATTCAGTACTTC
V: TRBV7-9; D: .; J: TRBJ1-1; size: .; CDR3: CASSLDLGMGTEAFF; DNA: TGTGCCAGCAGCTTAGACCTAGGAATGGGAACTGAAGCTTTCTTT
V: TRBV5-4; D: .; J: TRBJ1-1; size: once; CDR3: CASSFLTGEAFF; DNA: TGTGCCAGCAGCTTTTTGACGGGGGAAGCTTTCTTT
V: TRBV7-2; D: TRBD2; J: TRBJ2-3; size: .; CDR3: CASSPTSGRGDTQYF; DNA: TGTGCCAGCAGCCCGACTAGCGGGAGGGGAGATACGCAGTATTTT
V: TRBV4-3; D: .; J: TRBJ2-2; size: .; CDR3: CASSQAVAAVTGELFF; DNA: TGCGCCAGCAGCCAAGCTGTAGCAGCAGTTACCGGGGAGCTGTTTTTT
V: TRBV11-2; D: .; J: TRBJ2-5; size: .; CDR3: CASSLGQRQETQYF; DNA: TGTGCCAGCAGCTTAGGTCAGAGACAAGAGACCCAGTACTTC
V: TRBV6-5; D: TRBD2; J: TRBJ2-7; size: .; CDR3: CASSLTSGSLYEQYF; DNA: TGTGCCAGCAGTCTGACTAGCGGGAGTCTTTACGAGCAGTACTTC
V: TRBV19; D: .; J: TRBJ2-1; size: once; CDR3: CATRVNYNEQFF; DNA: TGTGCCACCAGGGTGAACTACAATGAGCAGTTCTTC
V: TRBV7-2; D: TRBD1; J: TRBJ2-1; size: .; CDR3: CASSPGQAYEQFF; DNA: TGTGCCAGCAGCCCAGGACAGGCCTATGAGCAGTTCTTC
V: TRBV28; D: TRBD1; J: TRBJ1-2; size: .; CDR3: CASSPRRTGRNYGYTF; DNA: TGTGCCAGCAGTCCTCGCCGGACAGGGCGGAACTATGGCTACACCTTC
V: TRBV5-6; D: .; J: TRBJ2-7; size: .; CDR3: CASSLFGTYEQYF; DNA: TGTGCCAGCAGCTTGTTCGGGACCTACGAGCAGTACTTC
V: TRBV6-1; D: TRBD1; J: TRBJ1-3; size: .; CDR3: CASSPGQGSGNTIYF; DNA: TGTGCCAGCAGTCCAGGACAGGGTTCTGGAAACACCATATATTTT
V: TRBV5-4; D: .; J: TRBJ2-7; size: .; CDR3: CASSVSYEQYF; DNA: TGTGCCAGCAGCGTCTCCTACGAGCAGTACTTC
V: TRBV28; D: TRBD2; J: TRBJ2-3; size: .; CDR3: CASVPVGLAGPHPTDTQYF; DNA: TGTGCCAGCGTCCCAGTGGGACTAGCGGGGCCCCACCCCACAGATACGCAGTATTTT
V: TRBV9; D: TRBD1; J: TRBJ1-2; size: .; CDR3: CASSVGLGQGPGYTF; DNA: TGTGCCAGCAGCGTAGGGCTAGGACAGGGTCCCGGCTACACCTTC
V: TRBV6-6; D: .; J: TRBJ1-3; size: .; CDR3: CAVTTVSGNTIYF; DNA: TGTGCCGTCACGACAGTATCTGGAAACACCATATATTTT
V: TRBV6-1; D: .; J: TRBJ2-7; size: .; CDR3: CASSETGSAYEQYF; DNA: TGTGCCAGCAGTGAGACAGGTTCCGCCTACGAGCAGTACTTC
V: TRBV2; D: .; J: TRBJ1-5; size: .; CDR3: CASRLQVLNQPQHF; DNA: TGTGCCAGCAGATTACAGGTTCTCAATCAGCCCCAGCATTTT
V: TRBV7-9; D: .; J: TRBJ1-5; size: few; CDR3: CASNTDNQPQHF; DNA: TGTGCCAGCAACACGGACAATCAGCCCCAGCATTTT
V: TRBV10-3; D: .; J: TRBJ1-1; size: .; CDR3: CAIIGSMNTEAFF; DNA: TGTGCCATCATAGGTTCCATGAACACTGAAGCTTTCTTT
V: TRBV27; D: .; J: TRBJ1-1; size: .; CDR3: CASSLGGAGNTEAFF; DNA: TGTGCCAGCTCTCTCGGAGGGGCGGGGAACACTGAAGCTTTCTTT
V: TRBV19; D: TRBD2; J: TRBJ2-7; size: .; CDR3: CASRTWREGRNEQYF; DNA: TGTGCCAGTAGGACTTGGCGGGAGGGCCGGAACGAGCAGTACTTC